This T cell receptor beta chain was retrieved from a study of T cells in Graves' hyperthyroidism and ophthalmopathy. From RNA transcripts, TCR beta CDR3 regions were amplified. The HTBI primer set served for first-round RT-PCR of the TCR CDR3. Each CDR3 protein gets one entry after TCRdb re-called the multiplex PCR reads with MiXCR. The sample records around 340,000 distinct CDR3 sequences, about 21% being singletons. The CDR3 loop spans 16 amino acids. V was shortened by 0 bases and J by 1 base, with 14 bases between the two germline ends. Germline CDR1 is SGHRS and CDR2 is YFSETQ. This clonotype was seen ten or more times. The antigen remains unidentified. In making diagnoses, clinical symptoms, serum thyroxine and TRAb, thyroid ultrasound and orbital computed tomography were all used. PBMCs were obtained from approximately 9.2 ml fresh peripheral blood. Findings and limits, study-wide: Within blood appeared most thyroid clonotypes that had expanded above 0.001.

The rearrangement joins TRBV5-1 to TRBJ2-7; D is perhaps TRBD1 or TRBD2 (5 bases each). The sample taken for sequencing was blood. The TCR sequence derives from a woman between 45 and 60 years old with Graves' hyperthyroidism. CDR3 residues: CASSLEVGVGSYEQYF. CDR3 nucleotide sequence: TGCGCCAGCAGCTTGGAAGTGGGGGTCGGGTCCTACGAGCAGTACTTC. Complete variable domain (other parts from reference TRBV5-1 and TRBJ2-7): KAGVTQTPRYLIKTRGQQVTLSCSPISGHRSVSWYQQTPGQGLQFLFEYFSETQRNKGNFPGRFSGRQFSNSRSEMNVSTLELGDSALYLCASSLEVGVGSYEQYFGPGTRLTVT.